The clone carrying this T cell receptor beta chain was observed once. Its antigen is unknown. The sample is drawn from a study of Ad26.COV2.S vaccination and SARS-CoV-2 variants. Study context: By the intramuscular route, Ad26.COV2.S was given once, or twice 56 days apart. Study results and limitations: Analytic work on TCR breadth and depth might have understated the full extent of total T cell responses. Vaccine recipients showed a spike-specific TCR breadth that was higher than in placebo recipients.

The treatment here: some 19 received Ad26.COV2.S at low or high dose, single or two shots; several received placebo; per-sample allocation not given. Collection of samples fell on day 63 after the first vaccine or placebo injection. The table came from immunoSEQ multiplex PCR; TCRdb's copy has only in-frame clones and leaves some out. The profile covers about 400,000 clones, with about 91% appearing a single time and around 1.9% taken by the ten largest. The germline CDR1 and CDR2 sequences are SEHNR and FQNEAQ (reference sequence). The CDR3 is made up of 14 amino acids. J gave up 2 bases and V 4 bases, and 2 bases lay outside the gene matches.

Material: peripheral blood, obtained in a trial of Ad26.COV2.S vaccine versus placebo. The chain carries TRBV7-9 and TRBJ2-7; 10 nucleotides line up with TRBD1. The TCR comes from a person between 18 and 60 years old who received the Ad26.COV2.S COVID-19 vaccine or a placebo. Here the CDR3 reads CASSSGTGAYEQYF. The DNA of the CDR3 is TGTGCCAGCAGCTCGGGGACAGGGGCCTACGAGCAGTACTTC. The whole variable domain, filled in from reference TRBV7-9 and TRBJ2-7, reads DTGVSQNPRHKITKRGQNVTFRCDPISEHNRLYWYRQTLGQGPEFLTYFQNEAQLEKSRLLSDRFSAERPKGSFSTLEIQRTEQGDSAMYLCASSSGTGAYEQYFGPGTRLTVT.